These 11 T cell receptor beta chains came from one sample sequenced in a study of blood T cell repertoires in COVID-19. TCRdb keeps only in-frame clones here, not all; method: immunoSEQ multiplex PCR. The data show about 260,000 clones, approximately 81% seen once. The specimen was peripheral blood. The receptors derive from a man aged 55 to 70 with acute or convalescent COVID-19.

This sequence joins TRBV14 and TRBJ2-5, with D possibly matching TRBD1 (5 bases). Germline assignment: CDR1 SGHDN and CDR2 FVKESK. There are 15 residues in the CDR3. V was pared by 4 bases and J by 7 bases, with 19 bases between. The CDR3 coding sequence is TGTGCCAGCAGCCCTCGTTCAGGGTTAACGTGGACCCAGTACTTC. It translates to CASSPRSGLTWTQYF.

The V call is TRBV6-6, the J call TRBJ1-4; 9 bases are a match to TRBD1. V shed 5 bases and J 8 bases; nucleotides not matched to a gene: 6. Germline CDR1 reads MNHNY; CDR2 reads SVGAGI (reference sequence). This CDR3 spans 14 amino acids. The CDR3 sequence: CASSLGQGEEKLFF. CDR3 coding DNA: TGTGCCAGCAGTCTGGGACAGGGAGAGGAAAAACTGTTTTTT.

The CDR3 is CASSGGLGALWKREQFF. As DNA, the CDR3 is TGTGCCAGCAGTGGTGGACTAGGGGCCCTTTGGAAGAGAGAGCAGTTCTTC. The chain joins TRBV6-4 to TRBJ2-1, with TRBD2 matching over 7 bases. With V trimmed by 4 bases and J by 10 bases, 19 bases remained unmatched. This CDR3 contains 17 residues. CDR1 is MRHNA and CDR2 is SNTAGT in the germline V gene.

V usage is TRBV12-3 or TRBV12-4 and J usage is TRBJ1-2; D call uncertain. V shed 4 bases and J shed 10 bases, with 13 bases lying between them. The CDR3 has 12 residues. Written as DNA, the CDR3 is TGTGCCAGCAGTTCAACCGGGTCATCCTACACCTTC. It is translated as CASSSTGSSYTF.

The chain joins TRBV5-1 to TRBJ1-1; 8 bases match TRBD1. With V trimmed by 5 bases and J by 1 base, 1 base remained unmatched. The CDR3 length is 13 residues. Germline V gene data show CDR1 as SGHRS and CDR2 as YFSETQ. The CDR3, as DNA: TGCGCCAGCAGGGACAGGGAGAACACTGAAGCTTTCTTT. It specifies CASRDRENTEAFF. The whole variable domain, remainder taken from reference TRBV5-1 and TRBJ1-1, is KAGVTQTPRYLIKTRGQQVTLSCSPISGHRSVSWYQQTPGQGLQFLFEYFSETQRNKGNFPGRFSGRQFSNSRSEMNVSTLELGDSALYLCASRDRENTEAFFGQGTRLTVV.

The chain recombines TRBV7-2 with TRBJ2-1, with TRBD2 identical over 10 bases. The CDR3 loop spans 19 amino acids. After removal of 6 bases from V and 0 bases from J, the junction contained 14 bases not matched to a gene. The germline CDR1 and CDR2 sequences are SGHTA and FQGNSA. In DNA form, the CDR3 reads TGTGCCAGCAGGCTTAGCGGGGGGTCCCCCCCGAGCTCCTACAATGAGCAGTTCTTC. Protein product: CASRLSGGSPPSSYNEQFF.

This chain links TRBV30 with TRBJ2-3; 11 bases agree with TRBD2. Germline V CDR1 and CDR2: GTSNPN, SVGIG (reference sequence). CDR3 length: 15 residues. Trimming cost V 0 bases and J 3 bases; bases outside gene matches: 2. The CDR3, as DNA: TGTGCCTGGAGTGTACTAGCGGGGGTTACAGATACGCAGTATTTT. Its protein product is CAWSVLAGVTDTQYF.

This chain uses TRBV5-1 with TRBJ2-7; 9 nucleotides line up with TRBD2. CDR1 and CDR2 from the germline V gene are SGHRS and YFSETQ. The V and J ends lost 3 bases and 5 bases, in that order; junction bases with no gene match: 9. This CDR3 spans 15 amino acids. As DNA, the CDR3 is TGCGCCAGCAGCTCCCCAGGCGGGGGGGTCGACGAGCAGTACTTC. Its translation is CASSSPGGGVDEQYF.

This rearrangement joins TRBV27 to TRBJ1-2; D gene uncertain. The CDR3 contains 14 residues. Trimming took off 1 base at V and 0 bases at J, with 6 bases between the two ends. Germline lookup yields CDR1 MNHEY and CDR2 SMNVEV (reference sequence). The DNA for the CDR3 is TGTGCCAGCAGTTTATTGGGCCCTAACTATGGCTACACCTTC. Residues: CASSLLGPNYGYTF.

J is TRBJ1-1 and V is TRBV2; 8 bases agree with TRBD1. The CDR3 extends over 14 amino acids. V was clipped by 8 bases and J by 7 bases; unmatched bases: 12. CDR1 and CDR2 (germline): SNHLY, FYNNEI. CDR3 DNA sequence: TGTGCCAGCGTAAACTCAGGGGGCTCGGGTGAAGCTTTCTTT. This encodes CASVNSGGSGEAFF. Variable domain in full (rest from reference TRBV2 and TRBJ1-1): EPEVTQTPSHQVTQMGQEVILRCVPISNHLYFYWYRQILGQKVEFLVSFYNNEISEKSEIFDDQFSVERPDGSNFTLKIRSTKLEDSAMYFCASVNSGGSGEAFFGQGTRLTVV.

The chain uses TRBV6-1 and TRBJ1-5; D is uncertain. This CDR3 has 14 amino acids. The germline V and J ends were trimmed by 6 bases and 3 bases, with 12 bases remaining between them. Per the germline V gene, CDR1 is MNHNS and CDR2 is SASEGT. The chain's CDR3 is CASREATPNQPQHF. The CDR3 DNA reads TGTGCCAGCAGGGAGGCAACACCCAATCAGCCCCAGCATTTT.